The clone carrying this TCR beta chain was counted many times. The antigen is not known. The data originate from a study of T-cell reconstitution after alpha-beta-depleted transplantation in children. Findings and limits, study-wide: Reported findings indicate that, about two months after transplant, alpha-beta T cells came from several hundred expanded clones, which were derived from non-depleted graft cells.

V was shortened by 2 bases and J by 6 bases, with 8 bases between the two germline ends. The CDR3 contains 13 residues. CDR1 and CDR2 (germline): MDHEN, SYDVKM. Unique molecular identifiers were built into the TCRbeta library. TCRdb reanalysed the PCR reads using MiXCR and keeps one entry per CDR3 protein. The sample holds 550,000 to 800,000 distinct CDR3 sequences, about an eighth seen once. Sample: PBMCs, taken before TCRalphabeta/CD19-depleted stem cell transplant. The J gene is TRBJ1-5, the V gene TRBV28; D gene ambiguous. This receptor was identified in a girl aged 2 to 10 with congenital amegakaryocytic thrombocytopenia, due to receive a stem cell transplant. Here the CDR3 DNA reads TGTGCCAGCAGTTTACGAAAGGGTCAGCCCCAGCATTTT. Protein product: CASSLRKGQPQHF.